This entry concerns a single T cell receptor beta chain. The entry originates in a study of monozygotic twins with inflammatory bowel disease. Reprocessing the 5' RACE reads, TCRdb reports a single entry for every CDR3 protein and omits DNA. This repertoire comprises around 100,000 distinct CDR3 sequences; its ten largest clones make up 1.9%. This CDR3 has 13 amino acids. Germline V gives CDR1 SGHNT, CDR2 YYREEE (reference sequence). Sequencing input: blood. The chain recombines TRBV5-4 with TRBJ2-5. The TCR sequence derives from a human donor with ulcerative colitis or Crohn's disease, or a healthy co-twin of an affected twin (not recorded which). The CDR3 reads CASSPQIQETQYF.